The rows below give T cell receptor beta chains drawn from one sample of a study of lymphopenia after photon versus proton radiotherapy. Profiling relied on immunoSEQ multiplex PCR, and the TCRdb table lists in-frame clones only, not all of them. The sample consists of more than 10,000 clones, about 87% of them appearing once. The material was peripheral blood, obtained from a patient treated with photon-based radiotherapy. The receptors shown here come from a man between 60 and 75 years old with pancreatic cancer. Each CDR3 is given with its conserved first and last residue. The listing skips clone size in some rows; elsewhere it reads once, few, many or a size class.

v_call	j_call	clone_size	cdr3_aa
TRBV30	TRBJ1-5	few	CAWTSNQPQHF
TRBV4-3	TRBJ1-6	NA	CASSQDRSRVGSPLHF
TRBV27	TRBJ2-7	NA	CASSSPGDYEQYF
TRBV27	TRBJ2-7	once	CRVEGTGDSYEQYF
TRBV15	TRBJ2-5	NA	CATSWDRGETQYF
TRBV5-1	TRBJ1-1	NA	CASSFWLNTEAFF
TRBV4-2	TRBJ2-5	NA	CASSPPGTGQETQYF
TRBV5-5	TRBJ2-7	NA	CASRKRENNYEQYF
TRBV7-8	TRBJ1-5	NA	CASSLTRGQWGNQPQHF
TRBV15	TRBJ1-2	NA	CATSRDPDRSSSYTF
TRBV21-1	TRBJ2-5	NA	CASSFGAPKPLQETQYF
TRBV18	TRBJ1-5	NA	CASSPIGATESNQPQHF
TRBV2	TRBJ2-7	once	CASGRDSVHEQYF
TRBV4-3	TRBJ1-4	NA	CASSPVWTGLREKLFF
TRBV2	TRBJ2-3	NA	CASSEASADTQYF
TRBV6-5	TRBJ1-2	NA	CASSDSTNYGYTF
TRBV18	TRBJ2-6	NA	CASSDGLQSGANVLTF
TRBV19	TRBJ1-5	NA	CASSIRQGNQPQHF
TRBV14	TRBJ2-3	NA	CASSLGTGGLNTQYF
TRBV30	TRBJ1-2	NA	CAWSLSGGYGYTF
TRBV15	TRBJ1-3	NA	CATSGVSLASGNTIYF
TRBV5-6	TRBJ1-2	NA	CASSLGDSYGYTF
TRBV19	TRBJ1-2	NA	CASTPAGPYGYTF
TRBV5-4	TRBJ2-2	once	CASSWGASTGELFF
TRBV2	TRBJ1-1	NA	CASSEFQTNTEAFF
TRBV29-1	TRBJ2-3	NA	CSAPRTSGTDTQYF
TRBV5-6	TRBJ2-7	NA	CASSSGFFDEQYF
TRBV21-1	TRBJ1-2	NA	CASSKNWGLDGYTF
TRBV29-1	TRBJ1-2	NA	CSVLPPLTGDIGYTF
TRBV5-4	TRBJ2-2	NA	CASSLRGKGGELFF
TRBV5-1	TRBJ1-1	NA	CASSFQGRGNTEAFF
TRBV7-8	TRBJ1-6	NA	CASSSLDRKVSPLHF
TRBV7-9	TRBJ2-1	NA	CASSLGRWDRTWDEQFF
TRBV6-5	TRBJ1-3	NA	CASSSGMAGNTIYF
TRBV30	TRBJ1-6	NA	CAWSVRPGLPLHF
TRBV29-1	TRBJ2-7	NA	CSAALSGQGGNEQYF
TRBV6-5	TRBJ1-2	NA	CASSQGSLGGGYTF